Detailed here is one T cell receptor beta chain. Its specificity is not known. These data belong to a study of cytomegalovirus exposure and HLA in healthy donors. Whole-study context: Earlier sequencing of about 179 million T cells yielded nearly 120 million unique TCR beta sequences. Overall study results and limits: A later analysis showed HLA-associated TCR beta chains outstripping equally common others in clonal expansion. In a later analysis, donors in an Asian-associated ancestry cluster reportedly had fewer N-insertions in productive TCRs than the cohort mean. Most sequenced TCRs were rare (though some public TCRs occurred in many donors).

Between the trimmed V and J ends, which lost 4 bases and 6 bases, there was a span of 9 bases. The CDR3 totals 12 residues. Germline V lookup: CDR1 SGHAT, CDR2 FQNNGV. PCR was performed using 60 Vbeta and 13 Jbeta primers. The protocol was immunoSEQ multiplex PCR, while the TCRdb copy is restricted to in-frame clones and leaves out a portion. Seen here are about 120,000 clones, approximately 87% observed once, and the top ten hold 20%. Specimen: PBMCs. J is TRBJ1-1 and V is TRBV11-2; D not certain. The clonotype originates from a man between 18 and 29 years old in good health and CMV-seropositive. The CDR3 loop is CASSSVVPEAFF. The CDR3 region has the DNA TGTGCCAGCAGCTCCGTAGTTCCTGAAGCTTTCTTT.